This T cell receptor (beta chain) was recorded in a study of early T cells in non-severe SARS-CoV-2 infection. Germline CDR1 reads SGHNT; CDR2 reads YYREEE (reference sequence). The CDR3 spans 17 residues. V trimming: 5 bases; J trimming: 0 bases; junction bases outside the gene matches: 6. TCRdb re-analysed the 5' RACE reads in MiXCR, keeping a single row per CDR3 protein. There are around 84,000 distinct CDR3 sequences in the sample; roughly a tenth occur only once, and 7% to 9% lies in the top ten. This sample comprised whole blood, obtained at baseline. This sequence joins TRBV5-4 and TRBJ2-6; 9 bases agree with TRBD1. The TCR originated in an adult who was a healthcare worker with PCR-confirmed SARS-CoV-2 infection or an uninfected control (not recorded which). The CDR3 sequence is CASRRGQGFSGANVLTF. The CDR3 DNA reads as TGTGCCAGCAGGAGGGGACAGGGCTTCTCTGGGGCCAACGTCCTGACTTTC.